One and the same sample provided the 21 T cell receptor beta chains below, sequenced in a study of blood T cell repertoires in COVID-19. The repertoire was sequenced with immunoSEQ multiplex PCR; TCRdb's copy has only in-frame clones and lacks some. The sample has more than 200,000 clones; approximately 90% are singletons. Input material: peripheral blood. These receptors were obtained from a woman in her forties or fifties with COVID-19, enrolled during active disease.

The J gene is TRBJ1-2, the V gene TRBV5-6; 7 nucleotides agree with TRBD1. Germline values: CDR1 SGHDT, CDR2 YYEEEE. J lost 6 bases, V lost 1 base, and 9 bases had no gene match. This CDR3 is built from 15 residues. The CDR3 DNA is TGTGCCAGCAGCTTGATCTTAGACAGGGATGATGGCTACACCTTC. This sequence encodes CASSLILDRDDGYTF.

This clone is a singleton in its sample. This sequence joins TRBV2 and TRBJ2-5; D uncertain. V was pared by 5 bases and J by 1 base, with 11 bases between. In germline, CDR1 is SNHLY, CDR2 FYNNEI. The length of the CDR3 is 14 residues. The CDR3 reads CASSLTRLQETQYF. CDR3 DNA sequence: TGTGCCAGCAGTCTCACGCGGCTCCAAGAGACCCAGTACTTC.

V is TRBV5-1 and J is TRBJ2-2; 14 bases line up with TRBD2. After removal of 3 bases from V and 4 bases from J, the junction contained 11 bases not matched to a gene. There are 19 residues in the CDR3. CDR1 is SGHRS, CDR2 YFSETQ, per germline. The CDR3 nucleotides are TGCGCCAGCAGCTCACCAGCGGGACTAGCGGGGGTTTCCACCGGGGAGCTGTTTTTT. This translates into CASSSPAGLAGVSTGELFF.

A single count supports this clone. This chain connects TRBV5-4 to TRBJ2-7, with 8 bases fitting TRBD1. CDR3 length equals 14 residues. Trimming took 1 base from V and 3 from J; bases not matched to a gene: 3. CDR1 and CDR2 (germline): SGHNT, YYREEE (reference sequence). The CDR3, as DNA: TGTGCCAGCAGCTTGTGGACAGGGAGCTACGAGCAGTACTTC. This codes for CASSLWTGSYEQYF.

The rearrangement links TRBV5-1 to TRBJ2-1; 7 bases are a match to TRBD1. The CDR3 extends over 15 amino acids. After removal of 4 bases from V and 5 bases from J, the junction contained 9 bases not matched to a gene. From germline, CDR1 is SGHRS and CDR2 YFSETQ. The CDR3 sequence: CASSRTGERHNEQFF. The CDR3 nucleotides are TGCGCCAGCAGCAGAACAGGGGAACGCCACAATGAGCAGTTCTTC.

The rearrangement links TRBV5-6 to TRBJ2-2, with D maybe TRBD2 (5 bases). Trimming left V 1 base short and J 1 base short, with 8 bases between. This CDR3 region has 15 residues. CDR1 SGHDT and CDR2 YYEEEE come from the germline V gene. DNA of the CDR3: TGTGCCAGCAGCTTGCCAGGAGGGAACACCGGGGAGCTGTTTTTT. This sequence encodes CASSLPGGNTGELFF. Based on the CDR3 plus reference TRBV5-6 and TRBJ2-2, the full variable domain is DAGVTQSPTHLIKTRGQQVTLRCSPKSGHDTVSWYQQALGQGPQFIFQYYEEEERQRGNFPDRFSGHQFPNYSSELNVNALLLGDSALYLCASSLPGGNTGELFFGEGSRLTVL.

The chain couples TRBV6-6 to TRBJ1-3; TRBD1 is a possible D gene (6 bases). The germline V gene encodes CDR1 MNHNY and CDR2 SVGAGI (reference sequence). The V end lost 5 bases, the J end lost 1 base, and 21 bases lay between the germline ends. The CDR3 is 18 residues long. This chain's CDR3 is CASSLGTPQMISGNTIYF. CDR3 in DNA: TGTGCCAGCAGTCTCGGGACACCACAGATGATTTCTGGAAACACCATATATTTT.

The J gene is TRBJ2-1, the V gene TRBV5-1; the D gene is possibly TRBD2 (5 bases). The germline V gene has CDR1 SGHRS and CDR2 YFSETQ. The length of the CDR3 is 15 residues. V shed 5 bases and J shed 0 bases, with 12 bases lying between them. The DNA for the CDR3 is TGCGCCAGCAGGCACCGGGAAAGCTCCTACAATGAGCAGTTCTTC. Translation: CASRHRESSYNEQFF.

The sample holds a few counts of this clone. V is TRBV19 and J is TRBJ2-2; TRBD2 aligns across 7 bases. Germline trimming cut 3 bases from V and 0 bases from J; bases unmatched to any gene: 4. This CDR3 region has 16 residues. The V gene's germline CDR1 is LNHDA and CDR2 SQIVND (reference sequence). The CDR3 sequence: CASSIVGLANTGELFF. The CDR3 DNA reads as TGTGCCAGTAGTATTGTTGGACTAGCGAACACCGGGGAGCTGTTTTTT.

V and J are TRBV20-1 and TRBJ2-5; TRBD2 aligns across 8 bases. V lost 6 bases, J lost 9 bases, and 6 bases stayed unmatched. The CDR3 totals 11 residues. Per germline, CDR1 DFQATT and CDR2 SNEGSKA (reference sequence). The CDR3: CSAKLAASQYF. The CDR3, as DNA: TGCAGTGCCAAACTAGCGGCGTCCCAGTACTTC.

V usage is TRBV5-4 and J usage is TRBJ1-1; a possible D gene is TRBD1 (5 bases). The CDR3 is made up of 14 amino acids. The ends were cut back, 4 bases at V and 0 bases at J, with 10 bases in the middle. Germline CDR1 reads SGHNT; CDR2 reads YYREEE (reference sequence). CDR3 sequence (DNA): TGTGCCAGCAGCCTCAGGGAAGTGAACACTGAAGCTTTCTTT. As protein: CASSLREVNTEAFF.

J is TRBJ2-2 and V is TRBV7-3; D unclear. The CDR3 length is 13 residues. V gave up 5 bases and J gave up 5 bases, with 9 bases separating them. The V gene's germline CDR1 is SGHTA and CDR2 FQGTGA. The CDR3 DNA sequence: TGTGCCAGCAGCACTACCCCGACCGGGGAGCTGTTTTTT. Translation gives CASSTTPTGELFF.

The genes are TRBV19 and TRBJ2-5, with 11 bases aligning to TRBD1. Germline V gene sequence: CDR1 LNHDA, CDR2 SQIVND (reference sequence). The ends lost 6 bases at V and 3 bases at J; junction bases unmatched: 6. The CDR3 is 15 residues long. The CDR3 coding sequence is TGTGCCAGTAGGCCCGGGACAGGGGGAAAAGAGACCCAGTACTTC. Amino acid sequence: CASRPGTGGKETQYF. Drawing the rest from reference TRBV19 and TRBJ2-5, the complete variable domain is DGGITQSPKYLFRKEGQNVTLSCEQNLNHDAMYWYRQDPGQGLRLIYYSQIVNDFQKGDIAEGYSVSREKKESFPLTVTSAQKNPTAFYLCASRPGTGGKETQYFGPGTRLLVL.

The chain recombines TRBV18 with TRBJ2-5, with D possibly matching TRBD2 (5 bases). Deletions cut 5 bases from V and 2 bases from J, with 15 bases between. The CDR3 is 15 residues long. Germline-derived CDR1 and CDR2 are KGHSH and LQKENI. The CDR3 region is CASSSLRSGQETQYF. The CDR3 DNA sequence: TGTGCCAGCTCATCTCTCCGGAGCGGTCAAGAGACCCAGTACTTC. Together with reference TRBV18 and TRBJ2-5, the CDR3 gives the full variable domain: NAGVMQNPRHLVRRRGQEARLRCSPMKGHSHVYWYRQLPEEGLKFMVYLQKENIIDESGMPKERFSAEFPKEGPSILRIQQVVRGDSAAYFCASSSLRSGQETQYFGPGTRLLVL.

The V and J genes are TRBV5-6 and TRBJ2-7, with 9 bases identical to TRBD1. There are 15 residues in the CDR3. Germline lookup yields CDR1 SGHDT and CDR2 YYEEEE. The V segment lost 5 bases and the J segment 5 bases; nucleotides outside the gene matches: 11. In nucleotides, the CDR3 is TGTGCCAGCAGATTCAGACAGGGGGGATCCCACGAGCAGTACGTC. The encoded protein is CASRFRQGGSHEQYV.

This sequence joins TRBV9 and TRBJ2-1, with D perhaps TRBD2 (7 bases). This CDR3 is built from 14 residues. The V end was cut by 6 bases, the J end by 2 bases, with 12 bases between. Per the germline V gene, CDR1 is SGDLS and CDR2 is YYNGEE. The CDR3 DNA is TGTGCCAGCATGGGGGGGGGCACCTACAATGAGCAGTTCTTC. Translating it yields CASMGGGTYNEQFF.

The CDR3 protein is CASSEAVRTAYGYTF. In DNA, the CDR3 is TGTGCCAGCAGTGAAGCTGTACGGACAGCCTATGGCTACACCTTC. This rearrangement joins TRBV6-1 to TRBJ1-2; D is perhaps TRBD1 (6 bases). This CDR3 is built from 15 residues. Germline lookup yields CDR1 MNHNS and CDR2 SASEGT. Trimming cost V 0 bases and J 4 bases, with 12 bases left between them.

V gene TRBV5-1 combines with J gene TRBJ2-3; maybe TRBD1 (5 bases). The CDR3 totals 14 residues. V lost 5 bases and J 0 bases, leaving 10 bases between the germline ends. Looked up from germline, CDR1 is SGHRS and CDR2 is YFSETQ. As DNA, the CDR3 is TGCGCCAGCAGGAAGGGGTTTAGCACAGATACGCAGTATTTT. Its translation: CASRKGFSTDTQYF. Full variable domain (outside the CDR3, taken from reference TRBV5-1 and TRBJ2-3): KAGVTQTPRYLIKTRGQQVTLSCSPISGHRSVSWYQQTPGQGLQFLFEYFSETQRNKGNFPGRFSGRQFSNSRSEMNVSTLELGDSALYLCASRKGFSTDTQYFGPGTRLTVL.

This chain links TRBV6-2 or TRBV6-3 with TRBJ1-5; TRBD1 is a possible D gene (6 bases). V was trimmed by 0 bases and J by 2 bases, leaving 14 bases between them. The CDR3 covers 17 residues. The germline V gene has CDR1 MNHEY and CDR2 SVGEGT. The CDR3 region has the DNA TGTGCCAGCAGTTACTCGAGGTTTCCAGGGGGCAATCAGCCCCAGCATTTT. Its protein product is CASSYSRFPGGNQPQHF.

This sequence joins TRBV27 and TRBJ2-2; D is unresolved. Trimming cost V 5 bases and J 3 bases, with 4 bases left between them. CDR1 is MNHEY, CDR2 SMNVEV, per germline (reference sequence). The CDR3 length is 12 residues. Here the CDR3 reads CASSRYTGELFF. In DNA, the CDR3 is TGTGCCAGCAGTCGTTACACCGGGGAGCTGTTTTTT.

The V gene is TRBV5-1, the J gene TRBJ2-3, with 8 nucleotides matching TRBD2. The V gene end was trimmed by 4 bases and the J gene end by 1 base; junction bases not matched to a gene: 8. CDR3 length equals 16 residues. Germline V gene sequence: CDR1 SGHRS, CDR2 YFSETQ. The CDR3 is CASSLEGLVGTDTQYF. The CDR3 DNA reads TGCGCCAGCAGCCTCGAGGGACTAGTGGGCACAGATACGCAGTATTTT.